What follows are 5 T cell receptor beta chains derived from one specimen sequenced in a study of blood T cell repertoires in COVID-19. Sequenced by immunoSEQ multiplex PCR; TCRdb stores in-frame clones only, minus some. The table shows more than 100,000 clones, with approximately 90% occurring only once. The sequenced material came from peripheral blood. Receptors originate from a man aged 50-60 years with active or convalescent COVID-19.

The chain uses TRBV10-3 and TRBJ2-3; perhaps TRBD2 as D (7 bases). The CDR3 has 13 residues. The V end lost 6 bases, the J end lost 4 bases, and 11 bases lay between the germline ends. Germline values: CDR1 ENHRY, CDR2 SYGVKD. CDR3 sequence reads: CAISEGGSDTQYF. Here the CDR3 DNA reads TGTGCCATCAGCGAGGGGGGGTCAGATACGCAGTATTTT.

The CDR3 is CAWRSGTGFAEQYF. In DNA, the CDR3 is TGTGCCTGGAGATCCGGGACAGGCTTCGCCGAGCAGTACTTC. The rearrangement links TRBV30 to TRBJ2-7; 8 bases line up with TRBD1. From germline, CDR1 is GTSNPN and CDR2 SVGIG (reference sequence). Trimming cost V 3 bases and J 6 bases; bases outside gene matches: 10. This CDR3 comprises 14 residues. The entire variable domain, with the rest obtained from reference TRBV30 and TRBJ2-7, is as follows: SQTIHQWPATLVQPVGSPLSLECTVEGTSNPNLYWYRQAAGRGLQLLFYSVGIGQISSEVPQNLSASRPQDRQFILSSKKLLLSDSGFYLCAWRSGTGFAEQYFGPGTRLTVT.

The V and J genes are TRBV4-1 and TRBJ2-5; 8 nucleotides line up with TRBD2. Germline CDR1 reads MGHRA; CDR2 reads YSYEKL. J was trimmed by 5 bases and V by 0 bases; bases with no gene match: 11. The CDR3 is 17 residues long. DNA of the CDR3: TGCGCCAGCAGCCAAGATAGAAGCGGGAGCGGGCGGGAGACCCAGTACTTC. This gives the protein CASSQDRSGSGRETQYF.

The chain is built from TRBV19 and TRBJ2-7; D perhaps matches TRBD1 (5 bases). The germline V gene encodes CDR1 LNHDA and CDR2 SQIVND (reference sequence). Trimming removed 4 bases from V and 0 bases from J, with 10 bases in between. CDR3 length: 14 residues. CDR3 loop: CASSTVTDSYEQYF. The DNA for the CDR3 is TGTGCCAGTAGTACGGTGACAGACTCCTACGAGCAGTACTTC.

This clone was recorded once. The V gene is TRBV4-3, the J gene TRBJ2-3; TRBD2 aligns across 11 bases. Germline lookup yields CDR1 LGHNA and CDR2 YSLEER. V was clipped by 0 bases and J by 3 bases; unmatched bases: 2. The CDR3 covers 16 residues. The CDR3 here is CASSQEASGGTDTQYF. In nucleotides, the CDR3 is TGCGCCAGCAGCCAAGAAGCTAGCGGGGGGACAGATACGCAGTATTTT.